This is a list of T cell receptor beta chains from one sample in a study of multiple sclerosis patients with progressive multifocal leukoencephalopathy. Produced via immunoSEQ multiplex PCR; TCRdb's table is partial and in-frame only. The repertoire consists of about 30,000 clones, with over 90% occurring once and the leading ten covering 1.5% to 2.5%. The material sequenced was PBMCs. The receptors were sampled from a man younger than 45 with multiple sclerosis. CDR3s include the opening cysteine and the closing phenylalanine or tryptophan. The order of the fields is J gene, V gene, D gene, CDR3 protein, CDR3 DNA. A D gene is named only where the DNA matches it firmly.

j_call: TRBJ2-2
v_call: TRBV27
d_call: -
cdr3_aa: CASSPNTGELFF
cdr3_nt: TGTGCCAGCAGTCCTAACACCGGGGAGCTGTTTTTT

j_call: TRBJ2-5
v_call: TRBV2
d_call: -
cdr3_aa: CASSESGSFNGEQYF
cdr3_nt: TGTGCCAGCAGTGAGTCTGGCAGTTTCAACGGGGAGCAGTACTTC

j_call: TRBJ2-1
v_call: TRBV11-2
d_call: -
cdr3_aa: CASSMEGFTYNEQFF
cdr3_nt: TGTGCCAGCAGCATGGAAGGTTTTACCTACAATGAGCAGTTCTTC

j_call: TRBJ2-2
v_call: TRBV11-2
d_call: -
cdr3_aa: CASGRMIRGSNTGELFF
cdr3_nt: TGTGCCAGCGGCCGCATGATCCGGGGTTCAAACACCGGGGAGCTGTTTTTT

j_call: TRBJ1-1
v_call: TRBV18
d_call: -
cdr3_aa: CASSPPGARGAFF
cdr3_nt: TGTGCCAGCTCACCACCCGGGGCCCGGGGGGCTTTCTTT

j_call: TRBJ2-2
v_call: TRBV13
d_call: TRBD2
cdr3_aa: CASSPTGTSGVTGELFF
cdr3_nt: TGTGCCAGCAGCCCAACCGGGACTAGCGGGGTCACCGGGGAGCTGTTTTTT

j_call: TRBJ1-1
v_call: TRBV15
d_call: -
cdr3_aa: CATSGGRARNTEAFF
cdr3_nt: TGTGCCACCAGCGGGGGAAGGGCCCGGAACACTGAAGCTTTCTTT

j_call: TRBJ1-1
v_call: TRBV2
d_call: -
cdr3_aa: CATRAGNTEAFF
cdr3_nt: TGTGCCACACGGGCGGGGAACACTGAAGCTTTCTTT

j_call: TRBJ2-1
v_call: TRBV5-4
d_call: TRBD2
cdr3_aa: CASRSGTSGRSYNEQFF
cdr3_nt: TGTGCCAGCAGGTCTGGGACTAGCGGGAGATCCTACAATGAGCAGTTCTTC

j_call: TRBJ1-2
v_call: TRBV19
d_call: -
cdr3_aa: CASSIGGATGYTF
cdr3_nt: TGTGCCAGTAGTATTGGCGGGGCTACGGGCTACACCTTC

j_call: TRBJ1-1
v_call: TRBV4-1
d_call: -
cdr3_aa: CASSQPRERTEAFF
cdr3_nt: TGCGCCAGCAGCCAACCGAGGGAGAGAACTGAAGCTTTCTTT

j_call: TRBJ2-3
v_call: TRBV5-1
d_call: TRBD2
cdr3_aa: CASKTGLASDTQYF
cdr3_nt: TGCGCCAGCAAGACGGGACTAGCCTCAGATACGCAGTATTTT

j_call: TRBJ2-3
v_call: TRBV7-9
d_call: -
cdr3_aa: CASSSLGVDTQYF
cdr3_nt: TGTGCCAGCAGCTCCCTTGGGGTAGATACGCAGTATTTT

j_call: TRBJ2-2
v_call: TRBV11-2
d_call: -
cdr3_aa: CASSGRDISNTGELFF
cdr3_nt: TGTGCCAGCAGCGGCCGGGACATATCGAACACCGGGGAGCTGTTTTTT

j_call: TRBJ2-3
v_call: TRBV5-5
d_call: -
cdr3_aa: CASSLPRTSTDTQYF
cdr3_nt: TGTGCCAGCAGCTTGCCCAGAACTAGCACAGATACGCAGTATTTT

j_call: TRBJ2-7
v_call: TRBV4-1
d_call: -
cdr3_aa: CASSQDPSQFYEQYF
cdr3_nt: TGCGCCAGCAGCCAAGATCCCAGCCAGTTTTACGAGCAGTACTTC

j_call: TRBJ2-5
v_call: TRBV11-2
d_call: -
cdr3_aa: CASSPRWTGETQYF
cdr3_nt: TGTGCCAGCAGCCCGCGCTGGACGGGGGAGACCCAGTACTTC

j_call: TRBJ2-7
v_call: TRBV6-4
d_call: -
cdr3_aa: CASSDEQTTTYEQYF
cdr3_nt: TGTGCCAGCAGTGATGAACAGACTACTACCTACGAGCAGTACTTC

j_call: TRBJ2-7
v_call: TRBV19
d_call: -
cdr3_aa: CASEGGNEQYF
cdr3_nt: TGTGCCAGCGAGGGCGGCAACGAGCAGTACTTC

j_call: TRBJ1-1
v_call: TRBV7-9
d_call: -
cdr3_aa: CASSFWDLNTEAFF
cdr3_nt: TGTGCCAGCAGCTTTTGGGACTTGAACACTGAAGCTTTCTTT

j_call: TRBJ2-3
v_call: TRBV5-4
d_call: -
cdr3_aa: CASSLVDTTADTQYF
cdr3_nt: TGTGCCAGCAGCTTGGTGGACACGACCGCAGATACGCAGTATTTT

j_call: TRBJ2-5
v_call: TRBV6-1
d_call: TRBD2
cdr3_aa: CASRGAGVETQYF
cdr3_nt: TGTGCCAGCAGAGGAGCGGGAGTAGAGACCCAGTACTTC

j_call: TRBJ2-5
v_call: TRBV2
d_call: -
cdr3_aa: CASSEAGLETQYF
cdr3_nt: TGTGCCAGCAGTGAAGCGGGACTGGAGACCCAGTACTTC